The sample holds many counts of the clone carrying this TCR beta chain. Its matching antigen is unknown. MiXCR was run by TCRdb on the reads, yielding one entry per CDR3 protein. The data hold roughly 320,000 distinct CDR3 sequences, with over 7.5% observed a single time. The data were taken from a study of T cell repertoires in cytomegalovirus infection. Whole-study context: Public signatures in TCR beta pointed to CMV infection and matching HLA type.

Study outcomes and limitations: Identification of carriers of CMV plus the relevant HLA was performed using cumulative public TCR beta family frequency. Ex vivo, HLA-C-restricted CMV-specific TCR beta clonotypes prevailed over the rest of the response.

V was shortened by 3 bases and J by 8 bases, with 19 bases between the two germline ends. The CDR3 is 16 residues long. The chain has TRBV12-3 or TRBV12-4 and TRBJ1-4; weak D call: TRBD1 (5 bases). The origin of this receptor is a human donor in good health (CMV status not recorded). Some clones in this sample may be carry-over from other donors' samples. The specimen sequenced was PBMCs. The CDR3 bases are TGTGCCAGCAGTTTTGGGTTTGATAGGGGACGGGAAAAACTGTTTTTT. Translated, it gives CASSFGFDRGREKLFF.